The 21 T cell receptor beta chains presented below share a single source sample, sequenced in a study of blood T cell repertoires in COVID-19. Data came from immunoSEQ multiplex PCR; TCRdb stores just in-frame clones and leaves some out. The sample yields some 270,000 clones, 85% to 90% seen once. Sequenced material: PBMCs or T cells enriched from blood (not recorded which). These receptor sequences come from a woman aged 60-75 years who had recovered from COVID-19.

This clone was observed a single time. The chain links TRBV27 to TRBJ2-7; 11 nucleotides match TRBD2. With 5 bases clipped from V and 3 bases from J, the junction kept 9 bases outside the gene matches. The CDR3 runs to 16 residues. From germline, CDR1 is MNHEY and CDR2 SMNVEV (reference sequence). The CDR3 sequence: CASSRIAGGLGYEQYF. The DNA for the CDR3 is TGTGCCAGCAGTAGAATAGCGGGAGGGTTGGGCTACGAGCAGTACTTC.

This sequence joins TRBV28 and TRBJ1-6; 7 bases align to TRBD1. J gave up 8 bases and V 6 bases, and 1 base lay outside the gene matches. The CDR3 length is 12 residues. Germline CDR1 MDHEN, CDR2 SYDVKM. The CDR3 coding sequence is TGTGCCAGCAGAGGGGGCCATTCACCCCTCCACTTT. The encoded protein is CASRGGHSPLHF.

Concerning this clone: The missing conserved phenylalanine or tryptophan at the end of this CDR3 makes a read error likely. No DNA is shown, since the ends of the CDR3 on it are uncertain; the CDR3 is the one TCRdb lists. The chain combines TRBV6-5 with TRBJ1-4; the D call in the table, TRBD1, was not verified against the DNA. Both ends counted, the CDR3 spans 10 residues. From germline, CDR1 is MNHEY and CDR2 SVGAGI. CDR3 protein: CAGCRRPAHI.

The chain is built from TRBV3-1 (or the pseudogene TRBV3-2) and TRBJ2-3, with 8 bases lining up with TRBD2. This CDR3 spans 15 amino acids. J gave up 3 bases and V 7 bases, and 9 bases lay outside the gene matches. From germline, CDR1 is LGHDT and CDR2 YNNKEL (reference sequence). CDR3 protein: CASTREGHGTDTQYF. CDR3 nucleotide sequence: TGTGCCAGCACACGGGAGGGCCATGGTACAGATACGCAGTATTTT.

V gene TRBV5-1 combines with J gene TRBJ1-2; 10 bases are a match to TRBD1. Germline loops: CDR1 SGHRS, CDR2 YFSETQ. V was pared by 6 bases and J by 8 bases, with 10 bases of the junction left unmatched. The CDR3 runs 14 residues. CDR3 loop: CASNMGQGSLGYTF. In DNA form, the CDR3 reads TGCGCCAGCAACATGGGACAGGGGTCCCTAGGCTACACCTTC.

The rearrangement links TRBV29-1 to TRBJ1-2, with a tentative D call TRBD1 (5 bases). The germline gives CDR1 SQVTM, CDR2 ANQGSEA. The CDR3 has 11 amino acids. V was clipped by 4 bases and J by 10 bases, with 13 bases between them. CDR3 residues: CSVASVGHYTF. CDR3 coding DNA: TGCAGCGTTGCTAGCGTGGGGCACTACACCTTC.

This chain joins TRBV4-1 and TRBJ2-1; TRBD2 matches at 7 bases. CDR3 length: 15 residues. CDR1 is MGHRA and CDR2 is YSYEKL in the germline V gene. With 6 bases clipped from V and 0 bases from J, the junction kept 5 bases outside the gene matches. CDR3 coding DNA: TGCGCCAGCAGGGAGCGGGGAAGCTCCTACAATGAGCAGTTCTTC. Translation gives CASRERGSSYNEQFF.

The CDR3 reads CASNFGDTEAFF. The CDR3 DNA reads as TGTGCCAGCAACTTCGGGGACACTGAAGCTTTCTTT. V usage is TRBV7-9 and J usage is TRBJ1-1; D call uncertain. The CDR3 is 12 residues long. Trimming pared 7 bases from V and 3 bases from J, leaving 9 bases between. From germline, CDR1 is SEHNR and CDR2 FQNEAQ (reference sequence).

This sequence joins TRBV10-1 and TRBJ2-2, with 7 nucleotides matching TRBD2. The junction had 10 bases not matched to a gene; V was cut back by 2 bases and J by 7 bases. CDR1 WNHNN and CDR2 SYGVQD come from the germline V gene (reference sequence). The CDR3 is 16 amino acids. The CDR3 protein is CASSELGGGRLGELFF. CDR3 nucleotide sequence: TGCGCCAGCAGTGAGCTGGGGGGGGGTCGTCTCGGGGAGCTGTTTTTT.

The V call is TRBV7-9, the J call TRBJ2-2, with D tentatively TRBD1 (6 bases). Germline V gives CDR1 SEHNR, CDR2 FQNEAQ (reference sequence). The germline V and J ends were trimmed by 7 bases and 0 bases, with 12 bases remaining between them. This CDR3 contains 15 residues. CDR3 DNA sequence: TGTGCCAGCACCGGGACATTTTCGAACACCGGGGAGCTGTTTTTT. Translating gives CASTGTFSNTGELFF.

This chain uses TRBV7-9 with TRBJ2-3; D unresolved. V lost 1 base and J 11 bases, leaving 7 bases between the germline ends. From germline, CDR1 is SEHNR and CDR2 FQNEAQ (reference sequence). The CDR3 extends over 11 amino acids. DNA for the CDR3: TGTGCCAGCAGCTTAGGACGAGGGCAGTATTTT. Amino acid sequence: CASSLGRGQYF.

The V gene is TRBV28, the J gene TRBJ1-2; D is possibly TRBD1 (5 bases). Deletions cut 6 bases from V and 5 bases from J, with 22 bases between. This CDR3 comprises 16 residues. Germline V gene data show CDR1 as MDHEN and CDR2 as SYDVKM. CDR3 DNA: TGTGCCAGCAGCTCCTCCGTGAGCAGGGTTGGATATGGCTACACCTTC. Translation: CASSSSVSRVGYGYTF.

The sample holds one count of this clone. The chain combines TRBV19 with TRBJ1-1, with D maybe TRBD1 (5 bases). The CDR3 totals 14 residues. V was shortened by 5 bases and J by 6 bases, with 16 bases between the two germline ends. The germline V gene has CDR1 LNHDA and CDR2 SQIVND (reference sequence). CDR3 protein: CASSLFTGGSEAFF. The CDR3 DNA is TGTGCCAGTAGTTTGTTCACAGGAGGGTCTGAAGCTTTCTTT.

The chain links TRBV12-1 to TRBJ2-6; the D call in the table, TRBD2, was not verified against the DNA. TRBV12-1 is given as a pseudogene. This CDR3 region has 24 residues. CDR3 sequence: CASSFDGTDLLAGGPLSGANVLTF. In DNA form, the CDR3 reads TGTGCCAGCAGCTTTGATGGAACTGACCTATTAGCGGGAGGGCCTTTGAGCGGGGCCAACGTCCTGACTTTC.

This clone was counted once. The gene calls are TRBV14 and TRBJ1-6; D might be TRBD1 (5 bases). The V and J ends lost 1 base and 8 bases respectively, with 15 bases between them. The CDR3 has 16 amino acids. Germline V CDR1 and CDR2: SGHDN, FVKESK. The CDR3 nucleotides are TGTGCCAGCAGCCAAGGGCGCGGGGCCTGGGATTCACCCCTCCACTTT. Its protein product is CASSQGRGAWDSPLHF.

This clone has only one observation. The chain combines TRBV18 with TRBJ1-5; D gene uncertain. Trimming left V 2 bases short and J 4 bases short, with 9 bases between. CDR1 and CDR2 from the germline V gene are KGHSH and LQKENI. The CDR3 is 14 amino acids. As DNA, the CDR3 is TGTGCCAGCTCACCAGACGGGAAAAATCAGCCCCAGCATTTT. Encoded protein: CASSPDGKNQPQHF.

This clone occurred once. The V gene is TRBV5-8, the J gene TRBJ1-1; a weak D match, TRBD1 (6 bases). Germline V gene lookup returns CDR1 SGHTS and CDR2 YDEGEE. The length of the CDR3 is 14 residues. V was pared by 3 bases and J by 3 bases, with 12 bases between. The CDR3 DNA is TGTGCCAGCAGCTACCGAGGGGGGGACACTGAAGCTTTCTTT. This encodes CASSYRGGDTEAFF.

V and J are TRBV7-9 and TRBJ2-7; D unresolved. Trimming shortened V by 1 base and J by 5 bases, and 6 bases separated the two germline ends. The CDR3 extends over 12 amino acids. CDR1 and CDR2 from the germline V gene are SEHNR and FQNEAQ (reference sequence). CDR3 sequence: CASSLEPDEQYF. The CDR3 DNA reads TGTGCCAGCAGCTTAGAGCCGGACGAGCAGTACTTC.

V usage is TRBV9 and J usage is TRBJ1-1; D not resolved. V gave up 0 bases and J gave up 6 bases, with 12 bases separating them. The CDR3 is 14 amino acids. Per germline, CDR1 SGDLS and CDR2 YYNGEE. CDR3 in DNA: TGTGCCAGCAGCGTAGACGGGCGGAGGGCTGAAGCTTTCTTT. Translated, it gives CASSVDGRRAEAFF.

V usage is TRBV15 and J usage is TRBJ1-6, with D uncertain. This CDR3 spans 19 amino acids. V lost 1 base, J lost 0 bases, and 16 bases lay in between. Germline V gives CDR1 LNHNV, CDR2 YYDKDF (reference sequence). The CDR3 nucleotides read TGTGCCACCAGCAGAGGAGGAGGGCTGTATAGCTCCTATAATTCACCCCTCCACTTT. Its translation: CATSRGGGLYSSYNSPLHF.

This rearrangement joins TRBV3-1 (or the pseudogene TRBV3-2) to TRBJ2-7, with 8 positions matching TRBD1. Germline loops: CDR1 LGHDT, CDR2 YNNKEL (reference sequence). This CDR3 contains 15 residues. The ends lost 3 bases at V and 3 bases at J; junction bases unmatched: 7. The CDR3 nucleotides read TGTGCCAGCAGCCAGAGGGACAGGATCCGCTACGAGCAGTACTTC. Its translation is CASSQRDRIRYEQYF.